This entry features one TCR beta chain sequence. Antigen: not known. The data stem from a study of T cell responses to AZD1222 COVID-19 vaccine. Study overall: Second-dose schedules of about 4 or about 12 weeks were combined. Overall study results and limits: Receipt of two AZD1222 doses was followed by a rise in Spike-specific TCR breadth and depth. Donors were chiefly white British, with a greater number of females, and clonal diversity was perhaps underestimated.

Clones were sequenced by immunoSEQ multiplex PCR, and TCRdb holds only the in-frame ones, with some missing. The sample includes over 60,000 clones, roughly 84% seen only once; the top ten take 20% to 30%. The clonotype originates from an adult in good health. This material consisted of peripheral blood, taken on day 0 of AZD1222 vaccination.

This chain's CDR3 is CATSRAGGLAANEQFF. The CDR3 nucleotides read TGTGCCACCAGCAGGGCGGGGGGACTAGCGGCCAATGAGCAGTTCTTC. V and J are TRBV15 and TRBJ2-1; TRBD2 matches 11 bases. Trimming removed 3 bases from V and 6 bases from J; junction bases left unmatched: 7. The germline gives CDR1 LNHNV, CDR2 YYDKDF (reference sequence). There are 16 residues in the CDR3.